This T cell receptor (beta chain) was recorded in a study of T cells after yellow fever vaccination. Study results and limitations: Secondary responses were weaker yet peaked faster, day 5 versus 15.

The CDR3 contains 11 residues. CDR1 DFQATT and CDR2 SNEGSKA come from the germline V gene (reference sequence). This clonotype was seen at least ten times. Its antigen is undetermined. The junction departs from the called germline gene at one end, perhaps through a read error. TCRdb re-called the 5' RACE reads with MiXCR, one entry per CDR3 protein. The sample has fewer than 150,000 distinct CDR3 sequences; roughly 8.2% are singletons. The material was CD4+ T cells sorted from PBMCs, obtained 5 days after the yellow fever booster vaccination. The origin of this receptor is a man aged 25 to 40 who received the YFV17D yellow fever vaccine. V is TRBV20-1 and J is TRBJ1-2; no firm D call. The CDR3 DNA is TGCAGTGCTAGAGCGTTCGACCATCCCGCCTTC. Translation: CSARAFDHPAF.